The rows below give T cell receptor beta chains drawn from one sample of a study of human CD4 T cells and Enterobacteriaceae. The data were produced by immunoSEQ multiplex PCR, yet TCRdb's version contains in-frame clones alone and is incomplete. The table lists 25,000 to 30,000 clones, approximately 80% of them singletons. The sample consisted of memory CD4+ T cells from blood. The receptors derive from a human donor in good health. CDR3s include the opening cysteine and the closing phenylalanine or tryptophan.

v_call | cdr3_aa
TRBV2 | CASSERWRGGTQYF
TRBV5-6 | CASSSRYEQFF
TRBV4-2 | CASSQDSGTSGNIQYF
TRBV27 | CASSSSRETQYF
TRBV25-1 | CASSRPGPGGEKLFF
TRBV7-9 | CASSPGQGVNSPLHF
TRBV28 | CASSPGSGHPYEQYF
TRBV10-3 | CAISEKGRNEQFF
TRBV27 | CANRWSCWSTLYEQYF
TRBV28 | CASAPAGGRETQYF
TRBV29-1 | CSVEPQTLRETQYF
TRBV15 | CATSTRETGNTIYF
TRBV6-1 | CASSEASNYNSPLHF
TRBV30 | CAWSRYYEQYF
TRBV18 | CASSPGGYGYTF
TRBV5-4 | CASSLDQSSYNEQFF
TRBV28 | CASSFGAGGYGYTF
TRBV5-1 | CASSSHPGTRGYEQYF
TRBV6-1 | CASNQGNYGYTF
TRBV25-1 | CASSELSGSTYEQYF
TRBV19 | CASSISAATSDEQYF
TRBV19 | CASMSFGTANEKLFF
TRBV7-8 | CASSKDGTYQPQHF
TRBV4-1 | CASSLHPSGGSRGSSYNEQFF
TRBV6-1 | CASSGEGRGDTQYF
TRBV5-1 | CASSLEGPSLGNTIYF
TRBV4-1 | CASSQVGTGVGKLFF
TRBV7-9 | CASSLRGLHTEAFF
TRBV6-6 | CASSSGAGQPQHF
TRBV30 | CAWSVDRAPAGNTEAFF
TRBV2 | CASRSGGSYVLTF
TRBV5-6 | CASSLGGPNSNQPQHF
TRBV25-1 | CASSELGGLGNTGELFF
TRBV29-1 | CSVYETGELFF
TRBV5-1 | CASGLPGNEQFF
TRBV27 | CASSWSRDFAEAFF
TRBV19 | CASSGSKETQYF
TRBV15 | CATSHREGAQFETQYF
TRBV6-5 | CASGPRGYNEQFF
TRBV18 | CASSSTGNTEAFF
TRBV28 | CASRAGQARETQYF
TRBV5-3 | CARSGPGFGNTIYF
TRBV10-2 | CASSGGTGASAGELFF
TRBV7-3 | CASSLGANTEAFF
TRBV2 | CASRYGESTVETQYF
TRBV7-2 | CASSLDRGYGYTF
TRBV19 | CASSSRGGFSNQPQHF
TRBV5-1 | CASSSPSSAAETQYF
TRBV11-1 | CASSSDGAPREKLFF
TRBV30 | CACIPGQFRNEQYF
TRBV28 | CASTLRPGQGYSGANVLTF
TRBV30 | CAWSPYSYEQYF
TRBV7-7 | CASSSRGGLEQYF
TRBV11-2 | CASSLDRLAGAWDF
TRBV19 | CASSIATGTDYEQYF
TRBV7-9 | CASSSTYGTSGKETQYF
TRBV19 | CASSQRTEQYF